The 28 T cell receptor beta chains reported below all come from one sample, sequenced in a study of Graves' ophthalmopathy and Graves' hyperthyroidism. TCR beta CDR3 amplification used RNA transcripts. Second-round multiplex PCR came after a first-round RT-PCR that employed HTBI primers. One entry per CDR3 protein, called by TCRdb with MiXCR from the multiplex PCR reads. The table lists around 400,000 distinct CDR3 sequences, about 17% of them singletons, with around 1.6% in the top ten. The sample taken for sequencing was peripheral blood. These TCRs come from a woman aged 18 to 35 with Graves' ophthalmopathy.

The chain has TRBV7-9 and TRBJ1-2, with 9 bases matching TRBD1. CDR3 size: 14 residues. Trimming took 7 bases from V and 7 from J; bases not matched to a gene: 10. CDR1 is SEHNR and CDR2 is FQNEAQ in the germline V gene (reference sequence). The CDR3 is CASTLTGGVSGYTF. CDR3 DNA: TGTGCCAGCACCCTGACAGGGGGAGTAAGTGGCTACACCTTC.

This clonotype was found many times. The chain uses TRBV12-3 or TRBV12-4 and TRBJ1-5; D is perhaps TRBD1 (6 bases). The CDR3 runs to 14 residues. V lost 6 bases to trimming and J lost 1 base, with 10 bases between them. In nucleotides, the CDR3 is TGTGCCAGCAGCAATCAGGGGAGCAATCAGCCCCAGCATTTT. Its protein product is CASSNQGSNQPQHF.

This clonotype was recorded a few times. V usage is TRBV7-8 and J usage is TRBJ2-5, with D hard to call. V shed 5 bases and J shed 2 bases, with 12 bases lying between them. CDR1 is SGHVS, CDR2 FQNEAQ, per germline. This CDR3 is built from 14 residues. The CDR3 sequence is CASSPTRKQETQYF. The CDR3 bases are TGTGCCAGCAGCCCGACAAGAAAGCAAGAGACCCAGTACTTC.

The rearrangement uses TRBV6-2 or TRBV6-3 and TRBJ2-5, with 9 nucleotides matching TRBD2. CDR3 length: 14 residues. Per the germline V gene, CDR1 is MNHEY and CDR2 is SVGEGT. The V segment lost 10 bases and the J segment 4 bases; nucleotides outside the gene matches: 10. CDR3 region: CATRTGGRGETQYF. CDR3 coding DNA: TGTGCCACCCGAACCGGCGGGAGGGGAGAGACCCAGTACTTC.

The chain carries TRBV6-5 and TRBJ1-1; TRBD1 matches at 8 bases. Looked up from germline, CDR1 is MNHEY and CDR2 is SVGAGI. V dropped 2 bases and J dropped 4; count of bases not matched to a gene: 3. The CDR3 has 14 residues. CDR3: CASSYRTGSTEAFF. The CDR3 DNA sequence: TGTGCCAGCAGTTACAGGACAGGGAGCACTGAAGCTTTCTTT.

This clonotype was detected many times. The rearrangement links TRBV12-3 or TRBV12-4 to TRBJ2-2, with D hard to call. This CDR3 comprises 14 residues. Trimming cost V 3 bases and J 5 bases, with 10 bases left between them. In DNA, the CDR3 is TGTGCCAGCAGTTTCAGAGACGGGACCGGGGAGCTGTTTTTT. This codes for CASSFRDGTGELFF.

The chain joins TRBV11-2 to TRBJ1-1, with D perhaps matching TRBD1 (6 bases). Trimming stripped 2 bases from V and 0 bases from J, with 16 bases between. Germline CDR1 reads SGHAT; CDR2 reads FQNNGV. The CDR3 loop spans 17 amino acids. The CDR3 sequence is CASSLWNRGGMNTEAFF. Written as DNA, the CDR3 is TGTGCCAGCAGCTTATGGAATAGGGGGGGGATGAACACTGAAGCTTTCTTT.

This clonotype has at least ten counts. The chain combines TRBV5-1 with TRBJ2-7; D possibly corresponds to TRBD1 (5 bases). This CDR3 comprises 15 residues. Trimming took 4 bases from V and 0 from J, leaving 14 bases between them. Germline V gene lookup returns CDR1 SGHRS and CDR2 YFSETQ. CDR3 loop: CASSPGPSSSYEQYF. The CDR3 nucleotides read TGCGCCAGCAGCCCAGGGCCGAGTAGCTCCTACGAGCAGTACTTC.

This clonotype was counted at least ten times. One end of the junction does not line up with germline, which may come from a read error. Here the CDR3 DNA reads TGTGCCAGCAGCCAGATTTTGGGCAGGGGAAGCTCCTATAGTTCACCCCTCCACTTT. This encodes CASSQILGRGSSYSSPLHF. V usage is TRBV28 and J usage is TRBJ1-6; D is perhaps TRBD1 (6 bases). This CDR3 spans 19 amino acids. CDR1 is MDHEN and CDR2 is SYDVKM in the germline V gene.

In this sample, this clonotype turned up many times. This CDR3 reads CASSLRLAGAQETQYF. For the CDR3, the DNA is TGTGCCAGCAGTTTAAGGCTAGCGGGAGCTCAAGAGACCCAGTACTTC. The V call is TRBV28, the J call TRBJ2-5; 10 nucleotides match TRBD2. Losses at the gene ends were 2 bases for V and 2 bases for J; bases not matched to a gene: 5. The germline V gene has CDR1 MDHEN and CDR2 SYDVKM. This CDR3 region has 16 residues.

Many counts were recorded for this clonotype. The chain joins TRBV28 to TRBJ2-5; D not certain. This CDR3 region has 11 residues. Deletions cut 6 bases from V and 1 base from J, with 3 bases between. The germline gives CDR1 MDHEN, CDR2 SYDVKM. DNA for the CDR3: TGTGCCAGCAGCGGCCAAGAGACCCAGTACTTC. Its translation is CASSGQETQYF.

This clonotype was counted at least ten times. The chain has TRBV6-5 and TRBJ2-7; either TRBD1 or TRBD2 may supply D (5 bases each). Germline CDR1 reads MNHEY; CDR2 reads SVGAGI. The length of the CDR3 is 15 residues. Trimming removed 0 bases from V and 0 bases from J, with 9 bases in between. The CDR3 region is CASSYSVGVSYEQYF. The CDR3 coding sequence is TGTGCCAGCAGTTACTCGGTGGGGGTCTCCTACGAGCAGTACTTC.

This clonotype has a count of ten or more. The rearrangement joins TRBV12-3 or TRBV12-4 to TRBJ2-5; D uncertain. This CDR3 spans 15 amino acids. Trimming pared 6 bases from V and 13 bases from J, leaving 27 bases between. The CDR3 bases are TGTGCCAGCAGGTTGAGTAGGCAGGTGAAACCCCTTTTGTACTTC. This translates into CASRLSRQVKPLLYF.

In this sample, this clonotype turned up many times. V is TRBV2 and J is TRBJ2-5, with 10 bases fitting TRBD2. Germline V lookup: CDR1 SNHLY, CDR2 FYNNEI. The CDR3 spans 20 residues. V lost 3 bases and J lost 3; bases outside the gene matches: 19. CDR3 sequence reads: CASSDGVGFSSGSSKETQYF. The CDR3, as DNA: TGTGCCAGCAGTGACGGCGTTGGGTTCTCTAGCGGGAGTTCGAAAGAGACCCAGTACTTC.

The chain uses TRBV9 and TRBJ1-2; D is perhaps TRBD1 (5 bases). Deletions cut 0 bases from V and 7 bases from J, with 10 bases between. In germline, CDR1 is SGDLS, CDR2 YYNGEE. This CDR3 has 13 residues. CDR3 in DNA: TGTGCCAGCAGCGTAGGTGGGGGGGTTGGCTACACCTTC. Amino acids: CASSVGGGVGYTF.

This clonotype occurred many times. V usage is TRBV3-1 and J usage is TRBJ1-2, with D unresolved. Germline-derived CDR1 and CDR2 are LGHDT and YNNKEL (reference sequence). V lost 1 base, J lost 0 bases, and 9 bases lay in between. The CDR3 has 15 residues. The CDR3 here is CASSQAAGTNYGYTF. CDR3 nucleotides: TGTGCCAGCAGCCAAGCGGCAGGAACTAACTATGGCTACACCTTC.

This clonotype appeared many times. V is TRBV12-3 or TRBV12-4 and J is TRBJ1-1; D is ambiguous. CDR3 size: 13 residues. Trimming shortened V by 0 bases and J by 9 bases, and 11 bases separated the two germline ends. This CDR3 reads CASSLAPEQKAFF. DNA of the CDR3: TGTGCCAGCAGTTTAGCCCCCGAACAGAAAGCTTTCTTT.

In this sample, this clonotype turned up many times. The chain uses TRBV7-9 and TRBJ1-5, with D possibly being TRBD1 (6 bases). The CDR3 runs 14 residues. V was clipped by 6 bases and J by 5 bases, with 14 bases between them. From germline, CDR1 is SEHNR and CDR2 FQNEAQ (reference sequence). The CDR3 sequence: CASSSGGSYQPQHF. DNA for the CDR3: TGTGCCAGCAGTAGTGGGGGCAGCTATCAGCCCCAGCATTTT.

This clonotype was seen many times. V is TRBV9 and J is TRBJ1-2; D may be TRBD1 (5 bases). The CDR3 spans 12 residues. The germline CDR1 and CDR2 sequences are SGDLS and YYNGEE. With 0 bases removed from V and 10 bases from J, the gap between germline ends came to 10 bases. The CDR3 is CASSVGGRDYTF. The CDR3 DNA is TGTGCCAGCAGCGTAGGGGGGAGAGACTACACCTTC. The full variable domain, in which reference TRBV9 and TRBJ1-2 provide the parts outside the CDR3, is DSGVTQTPKHLITATGQRVTLRCSPRSGDLSVYWYQQSLDQGLQFLIQYYNGEERAKGNILERFSAQQFPDLHSELNLSSLELGDSALYFCASSVGGRDYTFGSGTRLTVV.

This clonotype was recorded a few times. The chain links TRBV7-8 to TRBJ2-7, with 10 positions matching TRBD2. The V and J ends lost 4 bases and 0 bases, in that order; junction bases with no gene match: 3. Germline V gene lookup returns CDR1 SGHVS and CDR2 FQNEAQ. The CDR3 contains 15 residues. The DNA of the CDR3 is TGTGCCAGCAGCTCAGCTAGCGGGAGCTCCTACGAGCAGTACTTC. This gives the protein CASSSASGSSYEQYF.

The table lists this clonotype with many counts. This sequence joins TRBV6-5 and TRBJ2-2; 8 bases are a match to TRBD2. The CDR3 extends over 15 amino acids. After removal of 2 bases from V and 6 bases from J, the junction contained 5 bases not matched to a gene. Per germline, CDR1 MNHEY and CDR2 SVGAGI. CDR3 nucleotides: TGTGCCAGCAGTTACGAGGGACTAGTTTCCGGGGAGCTGTTTTTT. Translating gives CASSYEGLVSGELFF.

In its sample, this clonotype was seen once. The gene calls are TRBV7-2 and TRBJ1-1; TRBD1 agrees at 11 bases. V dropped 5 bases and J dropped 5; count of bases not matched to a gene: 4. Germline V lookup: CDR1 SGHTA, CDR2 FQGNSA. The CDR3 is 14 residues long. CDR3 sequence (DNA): TGTGCCAGCAGCGGCGGGACAGGGGGTACTGAAGCTTTCTTT. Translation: CASSGGTGGTEAFF. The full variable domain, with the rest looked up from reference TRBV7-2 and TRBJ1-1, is GAGVSQSPSNKVTEKGKDVELRCDPISGHTALYWYRQSLGQGLEFLIYFQGNSAPDKSGLPSDRFSAERTGGSVSTLTIQRTQQEDSAVYLCASSGGTGGTEAFFGQGTRLTVV.

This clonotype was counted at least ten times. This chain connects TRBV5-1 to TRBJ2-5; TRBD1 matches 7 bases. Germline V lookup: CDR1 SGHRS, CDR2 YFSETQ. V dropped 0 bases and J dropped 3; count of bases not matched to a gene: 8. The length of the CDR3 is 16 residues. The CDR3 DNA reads TGCGCCAGCAGCTTGGACTTAAGGACAGGAGAAGAGACCCAGTACTTC. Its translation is CASSLDLRTGEETQYF.

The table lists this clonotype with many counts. The CDR3 DNA reads as TGCGCCAGCAGCCAACAAGGCGGTCAAGAGACCCAGTACTTC. Protein sequence: CASSQQGGQETQYF. V and J are TRBV4-3 and TRBJ2-5; D is ambiguous. The CDR3 totals 14 residues. CDR1 and CDR2 from the germline V gene are LGHNA and YSLEER. With 2 bases removed from V and 2 bases from J, the gap between germline ends came to 9 bases.

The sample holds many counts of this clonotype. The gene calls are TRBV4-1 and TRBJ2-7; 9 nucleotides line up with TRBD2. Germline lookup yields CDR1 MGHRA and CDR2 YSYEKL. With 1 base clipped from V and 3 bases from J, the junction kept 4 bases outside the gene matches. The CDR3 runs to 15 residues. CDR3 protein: CASSQVASGDYEQYF. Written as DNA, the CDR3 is TGCGCCAGCAGCCAAGTAGCTAGCGGGGACTACGAGCAGTACTTC.

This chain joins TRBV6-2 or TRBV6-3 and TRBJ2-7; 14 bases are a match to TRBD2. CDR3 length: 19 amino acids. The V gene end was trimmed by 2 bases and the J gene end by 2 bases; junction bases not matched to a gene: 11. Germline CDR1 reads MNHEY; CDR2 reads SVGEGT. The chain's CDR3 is CASSYRGTSGRRGTYEQYF. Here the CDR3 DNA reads TGTGCCAGCAGTTACCGCGGGACTAGCGGGAGAAGAGGTACCTACGAGCAGTACTTC.

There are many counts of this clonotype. The CDR3 here is CASSPQGGLGYGYTF. The CDR3 DNA is TGTGCCAGCAGTCCCCAAGGGGGTCTAGGCTATGGCTACACCTTC. The rearrangement uses TRBV12-3 or TRBV12-4 and TRBJ1-2; D perhaps matches TRBD1 (6 bases). The ends were cut back, 5 bases at V and 4 bases at J, with 17 bases in the middle. The CDR3 runs to 15 residues.

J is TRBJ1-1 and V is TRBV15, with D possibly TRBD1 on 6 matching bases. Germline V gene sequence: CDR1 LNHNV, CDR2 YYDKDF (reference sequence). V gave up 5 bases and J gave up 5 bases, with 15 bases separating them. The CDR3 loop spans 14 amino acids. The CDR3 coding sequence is TGTGCCACCAGCGAGACAGGCGGGCGAACTGAAGCTTTCTTT. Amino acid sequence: CATSETGGRTEAFF.